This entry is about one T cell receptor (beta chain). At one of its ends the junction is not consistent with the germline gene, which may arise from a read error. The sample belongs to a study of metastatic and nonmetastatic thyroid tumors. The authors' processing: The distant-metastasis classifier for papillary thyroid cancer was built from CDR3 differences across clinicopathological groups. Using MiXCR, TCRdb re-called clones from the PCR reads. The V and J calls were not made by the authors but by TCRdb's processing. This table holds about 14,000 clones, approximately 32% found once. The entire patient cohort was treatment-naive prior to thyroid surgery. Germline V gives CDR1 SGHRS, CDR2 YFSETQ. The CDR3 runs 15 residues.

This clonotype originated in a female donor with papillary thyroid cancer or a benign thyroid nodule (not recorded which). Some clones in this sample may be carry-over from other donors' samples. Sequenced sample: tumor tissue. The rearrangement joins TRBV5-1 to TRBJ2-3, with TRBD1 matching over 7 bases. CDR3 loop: CASSLVGHGTDTQYF. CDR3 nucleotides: TGCGCCAGCAGCTTGGTGGGACATGGGACAGATACTCAGTATTTT. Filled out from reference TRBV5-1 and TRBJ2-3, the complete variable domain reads KAGVTQTPRYLIKTRGQQVTLSCSPISGHRSVSWYQQTPGQGLQFLFEYFSETQRNKGNFPGRFSGRQFSNSRSEMNVSTLELGDSALYLCASSLVGHGTDTQYFGPGTRLTVL.